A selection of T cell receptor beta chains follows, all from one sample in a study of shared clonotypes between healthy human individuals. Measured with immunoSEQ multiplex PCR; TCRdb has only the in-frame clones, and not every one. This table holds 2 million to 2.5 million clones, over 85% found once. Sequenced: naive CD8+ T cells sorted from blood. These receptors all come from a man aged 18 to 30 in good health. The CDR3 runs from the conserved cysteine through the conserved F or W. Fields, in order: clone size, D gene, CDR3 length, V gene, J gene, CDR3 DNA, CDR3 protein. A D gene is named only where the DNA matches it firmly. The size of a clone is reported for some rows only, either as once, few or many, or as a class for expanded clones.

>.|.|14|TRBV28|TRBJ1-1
TGTGCCAGCAGTTTTGGCGGCGGGAACACTGAAGCTTTCTTT
CASSFGGGNTEAFF
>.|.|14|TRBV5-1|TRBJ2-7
TGCGCCAGCAGCTTGGTATCGGCGACCTACGAGCAGTACTTC
CASSLVSATYEQYF
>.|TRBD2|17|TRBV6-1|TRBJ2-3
TGTGCCAGCAGTGAATTCGGACTAGCGGTTAGCACAGATACGCAGTATTTT
CASSEFGLAVSTDTQYF
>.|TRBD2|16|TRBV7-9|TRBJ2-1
TGTGCCAGCAGCCTCCCCAGCGGGAGAGCTTACAATGAGCAGTTCTTC
CASSLPSGRAYNEQFF
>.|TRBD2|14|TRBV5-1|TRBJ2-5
TGCGCCAGCAGCCCGGGTAGCGGGAGTGAGACCCAGTACTTC
CASSPGSGSETQYF
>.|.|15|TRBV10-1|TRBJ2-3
TGCGCCAGCAGTGGTAGCGCCGGAGAAGCGGATACGCAGTATTTT
CASSGSAGEADTQYF
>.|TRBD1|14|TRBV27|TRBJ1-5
TGTGCCAGCAGTTTGACAGGGGCCTATCAGCCCCAGCATTTT
CASSLTGAYQPQHF
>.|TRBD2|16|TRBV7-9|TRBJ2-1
TGTGCCAGCAGCTTAGTAGGTGCTAGCGGGAACAATGAGCAGTTCTTC
CASSLVGASGNNEQFF
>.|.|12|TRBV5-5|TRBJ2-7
TGTGCCAGCAGCTTGGATACTTACGAGCAGTACTTC
CASSLDTYEQYF
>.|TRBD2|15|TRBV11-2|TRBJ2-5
TGTGCCAGCAGCTTAGTGAGCGGGAGAGGATCTGAGCAGTACTTC
CASSLVSGRGSEQYF
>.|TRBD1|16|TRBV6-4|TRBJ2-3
TGTGCCAGCAGTGAAGGGACAGGGGGCCTTACAGATACGCAGTATTTT
CASSEGTGGLTDTQYF
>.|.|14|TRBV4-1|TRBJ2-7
TGCGCCAGCAGCCTTGGGCCGCAGTCCTACGAGCAGTACTTC
CASSLGPQSYEQYF
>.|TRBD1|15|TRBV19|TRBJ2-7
TGTGCCAGTAGTATAGGGGACAGGGAATACTACGAGCAGTACTTC
CASSIGDREYYEQYF
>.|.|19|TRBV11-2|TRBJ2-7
TGTGCCAGCAGCTTCGTGGACGGGACGGACCTTTACTATCCCTACGAGCAGTACTTC
CASSFVDGTDLYYPYEQYF
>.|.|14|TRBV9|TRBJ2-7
TGTGCCAGCAGCGTAGGTACCCCTTACTACGAGCAGTACTTC
CASSVGTPYYEQYF
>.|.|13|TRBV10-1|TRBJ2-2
TGCGCCAGCAGTGAGGACTCCTACGGGGAGCTGTTTTTT
CASSEDSYGELFF
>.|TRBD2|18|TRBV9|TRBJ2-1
TGTGCCAGCAGCGTAGATAGCGGGCTTCTGAGCTCCTACAATGAGCAGTTCTTC
CASSVDSGLLSSYNEQFF
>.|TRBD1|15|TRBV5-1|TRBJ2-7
TGCGCCAGCAGGCCAGGGGGCCCGAGCTCCTACGAGCAGTACTTC
CASRPGGPSSYEQYF
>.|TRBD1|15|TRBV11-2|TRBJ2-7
TGTGCCAGCAGCTCAGGGACAGGGGGTGGCTACGAGCAGTACTTC
CASSSGTGGGYEQYF
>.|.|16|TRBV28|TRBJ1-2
TGTGCCAGCAGTTTATTTGGGGGGGAATCTAACTATGGCTACACCTTC
CASSLFGGESNYGYTF
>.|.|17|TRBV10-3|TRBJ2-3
TGTGCCATCAGTGACTCGAAGGGGCGGGGAGGCACAGATACGCAGTATTTT
CAISDSKGRGGTDTQYF
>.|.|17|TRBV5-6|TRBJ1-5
TGTGCCAGCAGCTTGGCCGTGGGGAATGGGGTACAAGGTCCCCAGCATTTT
CASSLAVGNGVQGPQHF
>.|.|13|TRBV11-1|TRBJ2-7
TGTGCCAGCAGCTTCGACAAGGCCTACGAGCAGTACTTC
CASSFDKAYEQYF
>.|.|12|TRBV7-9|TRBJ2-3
TGTGCCAGCAGCTTAGTACAAGATACGCAGTATTTT
CASSLVQDTQYF
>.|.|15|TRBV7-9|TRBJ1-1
TGTGCCAGCAGCTTAGTCGGAGAGGGGATTGCTGAAGCTTTCTTT
CASSLVGEGIAEAFF
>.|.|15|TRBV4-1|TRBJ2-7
TGCGCCAGCAGCGCCCGGGACTCTTCGACCTACGAGCAGTACTTC
CASSARDSSTYEQYF
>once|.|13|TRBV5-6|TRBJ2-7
TGTGCCAGCAGCTTGGATGCGTCCTACGAGCAGTACTTC
CASSLDASYEQYF
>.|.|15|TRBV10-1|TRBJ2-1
TGCGCCAGTTCTGCTGGACGGGGCTCCTACAATGAGCAGTTCTTC
CASSAGRGSYNEQFF
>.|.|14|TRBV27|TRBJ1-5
TGTGCCAGCAGTTCAATCTTCCCCGGGCAGCCCCAGCATTTT
CASSSIFPGQPQHF
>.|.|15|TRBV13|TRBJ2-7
TGTGCCAGCAGCTTAGGTGGTGAGGGGTTCCACGAGCAGTACTTC
CASSLGGEGFHEQYF
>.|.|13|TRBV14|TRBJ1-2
TGTGCCAGCAGCCAAGACAGGAGGTGGGGCTACACCTTC
CASSQDRRWGYTF
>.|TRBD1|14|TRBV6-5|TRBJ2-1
TGTGCCAGCAGTTGGGGACAGGGTAATGATGAGCAGTTCTTC
CASSWGQGNDEQFF
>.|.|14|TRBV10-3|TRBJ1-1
TGTGCCATCAGTGACACGGGACGGAACACTGAAGCTTTCTTT
CAISDTGRNTEAFF
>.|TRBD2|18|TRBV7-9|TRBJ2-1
TGTGCCAGCAGCTATGGACTAGCGGGCCCATTCGGGAACAATGAGCAGTTCTTC
CASSYGLAGPFGNNEQFF
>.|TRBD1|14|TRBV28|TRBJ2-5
TGTGCCAGCAGTACGGGGGACAGGGAAGAGACCCAGTACTTC
CASSTGDREETQYF
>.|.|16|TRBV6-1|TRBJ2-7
TGTGCCAGCAGTGAAAAGTCTAGGGGACACCCCTACGAGCAGTACTTC
CASSEKSRGHPYEQYF
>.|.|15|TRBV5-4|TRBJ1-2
TGTGCCAGCAGCCTTACCCTAACAGGGAACTATGGCTACACCTTC
CASSLTLTGNYGYTF
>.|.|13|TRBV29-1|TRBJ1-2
TGCAGCGTTGAGGGGGACAACCGGAGGGGCTACACCTTC
CSVEGDNRRGYTF
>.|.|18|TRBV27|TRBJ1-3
TGTGCCAGCAGTTTATCGGCTGGGGCAGGGATCTCTGGAAACACCATATATTTT
CASSLSAGAGISGNTIYF
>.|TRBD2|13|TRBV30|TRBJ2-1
TGTGCCTGGATGGCTAGCGGGGATTTTGAGCAGTTCTTC
CAWMASGDFEQFF